Below are 32 T cell receptor beta chains sequenced from a single sample in a study of CD8 T cells in Susac syndrome. Reverse transcription of about 0.45 to 1 ug RNA was carried out with random hexamers. TCRdb called the immunoSEQ multiplex PCR reads again in MiXCR, with one record for every CDR3 protein. The top ten hold 0.15% to 0.2% of the sample, which has about 150,000 distinct CDR3 sequences, roughly 95% seen once. Sequencing was performed on CD4+ T cells from PBMCs. The origin of the receptors is a human donor with Susac syndrome.

This chain links TRBV11-2 with TRBJ1-2; D is uncertain. Germline CDR1 and CDR2: SGHAT and FQNNGV. The CDR3 is 12 amino acids. Trimming left V 6 bases short and J 3 bases short, with 8 bases between. The DNA for the CDR3 is TGTGCCAGCAGAGCAGATTACTATGGCTACACCTTC. Translated: CASRADYYGYTF.

As concerns this clonotype: An end of the junction differs from the germline gene, which may be a read error. The J gene is TRBJ1-1, the V gene TRBV5-1; TRBD1 aligns across 7 bases. CDR3 length: 13 residues. CDR1 and CDR2 from the germline V gene are SGHRS and YFSETQ. The CDR3 loop reads CASSKGQNAEAFF. The DNA for the CDR3 is TGCGCCAGCAGCAAGGGACAGAACGCTGAAGCTTTCTTT.

This clonotype was detected once. The chain uses TRBV7-8 and TRBJ2-7; TRBD2 agrees at 10 bases. J was trimmed by 5 bases and V by 4 bases; bases with no gene match: 11. There are 16 residues in the CDR3. Per germline, CDR1 SGHVS and CDR2 FQNEAQ. CDR3 residues: CASSSILAGVLHEQYF. The CDR3 DNA is TGTGCCAGCAGCTCAATCCTAGCGGGGGTGTTGCACGAGCAGTACTTC.

The chain joins TRBV29-1 to TRBJ1-2; D is perhaps TRBD1 (5 bases). Germline-derived CDR1 and CDR2 are SQVTM and ANQGSEA. The CDR3 loop spans 13 amino acids. V lost 7 bases and J lost 4, with 16 bases in between. Here the CDR3 DNA reads TGCAGCGCCCAGCCGTGGGACTCCTATGGCTACACCTTC. Translation: CSAQPWDSYGYTF. Full variable domain (outside the CDR3, taken from reference TRBV29-1 and TRBJ1-2): SAVISQKPSRDICQRGTSLTIQCQVDSQVTMMFWYRQQPGQSLTLIATANQGSEATYESGFVIDKFPISRPNLTFSTLTVSNMSPEDSSIYLCSAQPWDSYGYTFGSGTRLTVV.

This chain joins TRBV19 and TRBJ2-1, with TRBD1 identical over 8 bases. Germline V lookup: CDR1 LNHDA, CDR2 SQIVND (reference sequence). This CDR3 contains 15 residues. V shed 7 bases, J shed 2 bases, and the junction held 7 bases outside the gene matches. The CDR3 DNA sequence: TGTGCCAGTAACCGGGCAGGGGGCCCCTACAATGAGCAGTTCTTC. This codes for CASNRAGGPYNEQFF.

This clonotype appeared a single time. This rearrangement joins TRBV29-1 to TRBJ2-2; D gene ambiguous. This CDR3 spans 15 amino acids. V lost 7 bases, J lost 0 bases, and 15 bases lay in between. The V gene's germline CDR1 is SQVTM and CDR2 ANQGSEA. The CDR3 protein is CSALQSQPNTGELFF. The CDR3 bases are TGCAGCGCCCTTCAGTCTCAGCCGAACACCGGGGAGCTGTTTTTT.

This chain links TRBV5-1 with TRBJ1-2; a weak D match, TRBD1 (5 bases). The CDR3 sequence is 13 residues long. The germline gives CDR1 SGHRS, CDR2 YFSETQ. Between the trimmed V and J ends, which lost 2 bases and 7 bases, there was a span of 12 bases. The CDR3 sequence: CASSFGGMGGYTF. The CDR3 nucleotides are TGCGCCAGCAGCTTTGGGGGAATGGGTGGCTACACCTTC.

This clonotype occurred once. This sequence joins TRBV29-1 and TRBJ2-7; D is possibly TRBD1 (5 bases). The V gene's germline CDR1 is SQVTM and CDR2 ANQGSEA. The CDR3 extends over 12 amino acids. Trimming pared 7 bases from V and 2 bases from J, leaving 12 bases between. The CDR3 nucleotides are TGCAGCGCCTCGACAGTGGCCTACGAGCAGTACTTC. Its translation is CSASTVAYEQYF.

V usage is TRBV5-1 and J usage is TRBJ2-5, with TRBD2 identical over 8 bases. V lost 7 bases to trimming and J lost 5 bases; unmatched junction nucleotides: 10. The CDR3 consists of 14 residues. Looked up from germline, CDR1 is SGHRS and CDR2 is YFSETQ. CDR3 sequence reads: CASGPGGPLETQYF. In DNA form, the CDR3 reads TGCGCCAGCGGTCCGGGGGGGCCCTTGGAGACCCAGTACTTC.

This chain uses TRBV4-3 with TRBJ2-6; D unresolved. The CDR3 is 15 residues long. Trimming left V 2 bases short and J 2 bases short, with 7 bases between. CDR1 is LGHNA and CDR2 is YSLEER in the germline V gene. The CDR3 loop reads CASSQPTPGANVLTF. The CDR3 nucleotides read TGCGCCAGCAGCCAACCCACCCCTGGGGCCAACGTCCTGACTTTC.

This chain joins TRBV12-3 or TRBV12-4 and TRBJ1-5; D not certain. The germline V and J ends were trimmed by 3 bases and 5 bases, with 11 bases remaining between them. The CDR3 contains 14 residues. CDR3 protein: CASSLSGSDQPQHF. CDR3 sequence (DNA): TGTGCCAGCAGTTTGTCGGGTTCGGATCAGCCCCAGCATTTT.

The rearrangement joins TRBV10-3 to TRBJ2-2; 9 nucleotides align to TRBD2. The germline V gene encodes CDR1 ENHRY and CDR2 SYGVKD. J was trimmed by 4 bases and V by 6 bases; bases with no gene match: 3. The CDR3 extends over 14 amino acids. CDR3 bases: TGTGCCATCAGGACTAGCGGCTCCACCGGGGAGCTGTTTTTT. Translation: CAIRTSGSTGELFF.

The chain carries TRBV20-1 and TRBJ2-7, with 8 bases lining up with TRBD1. Unmatched junction bases numbered 11, after V lost 1 base and J lost 3 bases. The CDR3 covers 16 residues. Germline assignment: CDR1 DFQATT and CDR2 SNEGSKA (reference sequence). CDR3 in amino acids: CSARGAGQGANYEQYF. As DNA, the CDR3 is TGCAGTGCTAGAGGGGCCGGACAGGGCGCAAACTACGAGCAGTACTTC.

This clonotype has just one count. The genes are TRBV20-1 and TRBJ2-7, with D maybe TRBD2 (6 bases). The V gene lost 5 bases and the J gene lost 4 bases, with 18 bases spanning the gap. This CDR3 contains 14 residues. Germline CDR1 is DFQATT and CDR2 is SNEGSKA (reference sequence). The CDR3 DNA reads as TGCAGTGCTCCCGGAGGGGCCGTGAGTTACGAGCAGTACTTC. It specifies CSAPGGAVSYEQYF.

This chain links TRBV7-2 with TRBJ2-1; perhaps TRBD2 as D (5 bases). Trimming stripped 4 bases from V and 5 bases from J, with 15 bases between. There are 15 residues in the CDR3. Germline CDR1 and CDR2: SGHTA and FQGNSA. In nucleotides, the CDR3 is TGTGCCAGCAGCTCTAGAGGGTTGGCGAACAATGAGCAGTTCTTC. Translating gives CASSSRGLANNEQFF.

This chain uses TRBV20-1 with TRBJ2-1; TRBD2 matches at 11 bases. From germline, CDR1 is DFQATT and CDR2 SNEGSKA (reference sequence). The J segment lost 6 bases and the V segment lost 5 bases, leaving 6 bases of the junction unmatched. The CDR3 spans 14 residues. In DNA form, the CDR3 reads TGCAGTGCTTCCATAGCGGGGGGGCCCAATGAGCAGTTCTTC. As protein: CSASIAGGPNEQFF.

V is TRBV3-1 and J is TRBJ2-7; no definite D call. The germline CDR1 and CDR2 sequences are LGHDT and YNNKEL (reference sequence). V lost 5 bases to trimming and J lost 6 bases, with 14 bases between them. This CDR3 region has 13 residues. The CDR3 is CASSSQYTAEQYF. The CDR3 DNA sequence: TGTGCCAGCAGCTCCCAATACACGGCCGAGCAGTACTTC.

This chain uses TRBV20-1 with TRBJ2-5; a possible D gene is TRBD2 (5 bases). The CDR3 is 13 residues long. Deletions cut 1 base from V and 5 bases from J, with 11 bases between. Germline lookup yields CDR1 DFQATT and CDR2 SNEGSKA (reference sequence). The CDR3 here is CSARALAIETQYF. The DNA of the CDR3 is TGCAGTGCTAGAGCGCTAGCCATCGAGACCCAGTACTTC.

The chain couples TRBV6-6 to TRBJ2-6, with 8 bases identical to TRBD1. The germline V gene encodes CDR1 MNHNY and CDR2 SVGAGI (reference sequence). The J segment lost 2 bases and the V segment lost 4 bases, leaving 4 bases of the junction unmatched. This CDR3 region has 16 residues. DNA of the CDR3: TGTGCCAGCAGTTCGACAGGGGTGGCTGGGGCCAACGTCCTGACTTTC. Its translation is CASSSTGVAGANVLTF.

This chain uses TRBV20-1 with TRBJ2-7, with TRBD1 matching 11 bases. Germline V gene data show CDR1 as DFQATT and CDR2 as SNEGSKA (reference sequence). The CDR3 spans 13 residues. V dropped 3 bases and J dropped 5; count of bases not matched to a gene: 3. This chain's CDR3 is CSARGTGGHEQYF. For the CDR3, the DNA is TGCAGTGCTAGGGGGACAGGGGGGCACGAGCAGTACTTC.

V and J are TRBV7-9 and TRBJ1-2; D gene uncertain. Germline V gene sequence: CDR1 SEHNR, CDR2 FQNEAQ (reference sequence). V lost 0 bases to trimming and J lost 4 bases, with 12 bases between them. CDR3 length: 15 amino acids. Here the CDR3 DNA reads TGTGCCAGCAGCTTAGCTCGTGGAACCCTCTATGGCTACACCTTC. It yields the protein CASSLARGTLYGYTF.

This clonotype was recorded once. In DNA, the CDR3 is TGTGCCAGCAGCTTCCTGGGAGGAGAGACCCAGTACTTC. Its protein is CASSFLGGETQYF. This chain joins TRBV5-6 and TRBJ2-5; D might be TRBD2 (6 bases). Germline lookup yields CDR1 SGHDT and CDR2 YYEEEE. Between the trimmed V and J ends, which lost 2 bases and 4 bases, there was a span of 9 bases. The CDR3 spans 13 residues.

The chain couples TRBV7-3 to TRBJ2-5; D is perhaps TRBD1 (6 bases). V was trimmed by 5 bases and J by 3 bases, leaving 10 bases between them. The CDR3 runs to 13 residues. CDR1 SGHTA and CDR2 FQGTGA come from the germline V gene. The CDR3 region is CASSLDRKETQYF. CDR3 bases: TGTGCCAGCAGCCTCGACAGGAAAGAGACCCAGTACTTC.

The chain carries TRBV6-5 and TRBJ2-5; the D call may be TRBD1 or TRBD2 (5 bases each). V was trimmed by 6 bases and J by 2 bases, leaving 13 bases between them. Germline values: CDR1 MNHEY, CDR2 SVGAGI. The CDR3 runs to 14 residues. CDR3 loop: CASSSRGAQETQYF. CDR3 nucleotides: TGTGCCAGCAGCTCCAGAGGGGCTCAAGAGACCCAGTACTTC.

The chain is built from TRBV2 and TRBJ1-2; the D is unclear. The CDR3 consists of 14 residues. The germline V gene has CDR1 SNHLY and CDR2 FYNNEI. V was trimmed by 4 bases and J by 0 bases, leaving 9 bases between them. In DNA, the CDR3 is TGTGCCAGCAGTGGAGAAACCACTAACTATGGCTACACCTTC. Its translation is CASSGETTNYGYTF.

CDR3 nucleotides: TGCAGTGCTAGAGGCGTTTACGAGCAGTACTTC. Amino acids: CSARGVYEQYF. The chain links TRBV20-1 to TRBJ2-7; no definite D call. Trimming cost V 1 base and J 4 bases, with 5 bases left between them. Germline loops: CDR1 DFQATT, CDR2 SNEGSKA (reference sequence). The CDR3 has 11 residues.

The chain couples TRBV29-1 to TRBJ2-1; 10 positions agree with TRBD2. The germline V gene encodes CDR1 SQVTM and CDR2 ANQGSEA. CDR3 size: 16 residues. The V and J ends lost 5 bases and 2 bases, in that order; junction bases with no gene match: 9. The CDR3 here is CSVLAGASITYNEQFF. CDR3 DNA: TGCAGCGTTCTAGCGGGGGCCTCGATTACCTACAATGAGCAGTTCTTC.

This chain uses TRBV14 with TRBJ2-4, with D possibly called TRBD1 or TRBD2 (5 bases each). The germline V gene encodes CDR1 SGHDN and CDR2 FVKESK. Trimming shortened V by 1 base and J by 7 bases, and 14 bases separated the two germline ends. CDR3 size: 15 residues. The CDR3 DNA follows: TGTGCCAGCAGCCAAGGGGGGTCCGTGGGGAACATTCAGTACTTC. Protein product: CASSQGGSVGNIQYF.

The chain has TRBV5-4 and TRBJ2-7; D is ambiguous. The V end lost 4 bases, the J end lost 3 bases, and 5 bases lay between the germline ends. Looked up from germline, CDR1 is SGHNT and CDR2 is YYREEE (reference sequence). The CDR3 sequence is 11 residues long. This chain's CDR3 is CASSQNYEQYF. CDR3 DNA: TGTGCCAGCAGCCAAAACTACGAGCAGTACTTC.

The rearrangement joins TRBV5-4 to TRBJ2-7, with TRBD2 matching 7 bases. CDR1 and CDR2 (germline): SGHNT, YYREEE (reference sequence). V lost 5 bases and J lost 2; bases outside the gene matches: 10. CDR3 length: 15 residues. As DNA, the CDR3 is TGTGCCAGCAGTGGGGGAGGGGCGTATCCCTACGAGCAGTACTTC. Translation: CASSGGGAYPYEQYF.

V gene TRBV14 combines with J gene TRBJ1-1, with D perhaps matching TRBD1 (6 bases). Trimming shortened V by 4 bases and J by 6 bases, and 12 bases separated the two germline ends. The CDR3 contains 13 residues. Looked up from germline, CDR1 is SGHDN and CDR2 is FVKESK. CDR3: CASSPTGIAEAFF. The CDR3 DNA reads TGTGCCAGCAGCCCAACAGGGATTGCTGAAGCTTTCTTT.

The gene calls are TRBV7-9 and TRBJ2-5; the D gene could be TRBD1 or TRBD2 (5 bases each). Germline-derived CDR1 and CDR2 are SEHNR and FQNEAQ (reference sequence). Trimming stripped 5 bases from V and 5 bases from J, with 9 bases between. The CDR3 consists of 12 residues. CDR3 sequence reads: CASSGTWETQYF. The CDR3 nucleotides are TGTGCCAGCAGCGGGACCTGGGAGACCCAGTACTTC.